The 6 T cell receptor beta chains below come from one sample, sequenced in a study of blood T cell repertoires in COVID-19. Profiling relied on immunoSEQ multiplex PCR, and the TCRdb table lists in-frame clones only, not all of them. The data show hundreds of thousands of clones, about 89% seen once. Sequenced sample: PBMCs or T cells enriched from blood (not recorded which). The source is a woman in her 40s who had recovered from COVID-19.

The chain recombines TRBV7-9 with TRBJ2-1; D is possibly TRBD2 (5 bases). The CDR3 has 14 residues. Germline V lookup: CDR1 SEHNR, CDR2 FQNEAQ (reference sequence). V was clipped by 6 bases and J by 9 bases, with 18 bases between them. The CDR3 DNA follows: TGTGCCAGCAGTCACCCGGACCAGGCGGGTGAGCAGTTCTTC. It is translated as CASSHPDQAGEQFF.

The CDR3 coding sequence is TGTGCCAGCAGTGAATACGGGAGGAGCACAGATACGCAGTATTTT. It codes for CASSEYGRSTDTQYF. The gene calls are TRBV25-1 and TRBJ2-3, with 7 bases matching TRBD2. The CDR3 totals 15 residues. CDR1 and CDR2 (germline): MGHDK, SYGVNS. The V gene end was trimmed by 0 bases and the J gene end by 0 bases; junction bases not matched to a gene: 0.

This sequence joins TRBV27 and TRBJ2-1; TRBD1 aligns across 7 bases. The CDR3 loop spans 15 amino acids. V lost 2 bases to trimming and J lost 3 bases; unmatched junction nucleotides: 4. CDR1 is MNHEY and CDR2 is SMNVEV in the germline V gene (reference sequence). The CDR3 DNA reads as TGTGCCAGCAGTTTAGACAGGGAGCTCTACAATGAGCAGTTCTTC. It codes for CASSLDRELYNEQFF.

As to this clone: The DNA is omitted, as the CDR3 cannot be located on it reliably, and the CDR3 follows TCRdb's listing. This chain joins TRBV2 and TRBJ2-7; the table names TRBD2, a call not compared with the DNA. The CDR3 is 16 amino acids in total, end residues counted. CDR1 and CDR2 from the germline V gene are SNHLY and FYNNEI. This CDR3 reads CASSTSDFPGGYEQYF.

J is TRBJ2-5 and V is TRBV19, with D tentatively TRBD2 (7 bases). The ends were cut back, 4 bases at V and 6 bases at J, with 18 bases in the middle. Per germline, CDR1 LNHDA and CDR2 SQIVND (reference sequence). CDR3 size: 15 residues. The CDR3 is CASSTSLRGAKTQYF. CDR3 DNA sequence: TGTGCCAGTAGTACCTCCTTACGGGGGGCGAAGACCCAGTACTTC.

The J gene is TRBJ2-5, the V gene TRBV28; the D gene is possibly TRBD2 (6 bases). This CDR3 region has 15 residues. With 1 base removed from V and 4 bases from J, the gap between germline ends came to 13 bases. Germline CDR1 is MDHEN and CDR2 is SYDVKM. The chain's CDR3 is CASSLSLSGRETQYF. DNA of the CDR3: TGTGCCAGCAGTTTATCCCTTAGCGGTAGAGAGACCCAGTACTTC.